The clone carrying this T cell receptor beta chain was detected only once. The data were taken from a study of CD8+CD57+ T cells in acquired aplastic anemia. TCR beta VDJ combinations and CDR3 sequences were profiled from genomic DNA. TCRdb re-analysed the reads in MiXCR, keeping a single row per CDR3 protein. The table records approximately 190,000 distinct CDR3 sequences, 64% of them present only once. With V trimmed by 0 bases and J by 1 base, 3 bases remained unmatched. The CDR3 is made up of 16 amino acids. From germline, CDR1 is SGDLS and CDR2 YYNGEE. The sample consisted of sorted CD4+, CD8+, or CD8+CD57+ T cells (not recorded which) from PBMCs. This chain connects TRBV9 to TRBJ2-1; 8 bases map to TRBD2. This TCR came from a human donor with severe aplastic anemia or a healthy control (not recorded which). The CDR3 bases are TGTGCCAGCAGCGTAGCGGGGGGGCCGTCCTACAATGAGCAGTTCTTC. Protein: CASSVAGGPSYNEQFF.